Each of the 32 T cell receptor beta chains below was sequenced from the same sample in a study of cytomegalovirus exposure and HLA in healthy donors. Both 60 Vbeta primers and 13 Jbeta primers went into the PCR. The protocol was immunoSEQ multiplex PCR, while the TCRdb copy is restricted to in-frame clones and leaves out a portion. The sample holds approximately 100,000 clones, roughly 85% seen once. What was sequenced was PBMCs. The source is a man in his forties in good health and CMV-seropositive.

This sequence joins TRBV5-4 and TRBJ1-1; D is uncertain. The germline V and J ends were trimmed by 2 bases and 0 bases, with 2 bases remaining between them. Per germline, CDR1 SGHNT and CDR2 YYREEE (reference sequence). CDR3 length: 12 amino acids. This CDR3 reads CASSFLNTEAFF. For the CDR3, the DNA is TGTGCCAGCAGCTTCTTGAACACTGAAGCTTTCTTT.

This clone was observed a few times. The chain carries TRBV6-7 and TRBJ2-7; TRBD2 matches 8 bases. TRBV6-7 is classed as an ORF, of uncertain function. This CDR3 comprises 18 residues. The trim removed 0 bases at V and 5 bases at J, leaving 15 bases unmatched. DNA of the CDR3: TGTGCCAGCAGTTACTCATTCCTCTGGCGGGGGGCCCTTCACGAGCAGTACTTC. Translation: CASSYSFLWRGALHEQYF.

The genes are TRBV7-2 and TRBJ2-7, with 8 bases matching TRBD2. The germline gives CDR1 SGHTA, CDR2 FQGNSA. J gave up 3 bases and V 0 bases, and 1 base lay outside the gene matches. The CDR3 spans 14 residues. The CDR3 sequence is CASSLAAGGYEQYF. CDR3 sequence (DNA): TGTGCCAGCAGCTTAGCGGCGGGGGGCTACGAGCAGTACTTC.

The rearrangement links TRBV9 to TRBJ2-1, with 8 bases aligning to TRBD1. Trimming took 6 bases from V and 4 from J; bases not matched to a gene: 9. CDR3 length equals 15 residues. CDR1 is SGDLS and CDR2 is YYNGEE in the germline V gene. The CDR3 is CASTKTGAFYNEQFF. In DNA, the CDR3 is TGTGCCAGCACTAAGACAGGGGCTTTTTACAATGAGCAGTTCTTC.

The chain recombines TRBV7-2 with TRBJ1-4; possibly TRBD1 for D (5 bases). V was cut by 0 bases and J by 2 bases, with 7 bases left in between. This CDR3 is 15 amino acids long. Germline CDR1 SGHTA, CDR2 FQGNSA. The DNA for the CDR3 is TGTGCCAGCAGCTTAGCCGGGACTACTAATGAAAAACTGTTTTTT. It encodes CASSLAGTTNEKLFF.

A few counts support this clone. One end of the junction is discordant with germline, which a read error may explain. The rearrangement joins TRBV29-1 to TRBJ2-5; 7 nucleotides align to TRBD2. Looked up from germline, CDR1 is SQVTM and CDR2 is ANQGSEA. The CDR3 runs to 10 residues. The CDR3 nucleotides read TGTGGGGGGGAAGGAGAGACCCAGTACTTC. Encoded protein: CGGEGETQYF.

The rearrangement uses TRBV4-1 and TRBJ2-4; 9 positions match TRBD1. The germline V gene encodes CDR1 MGHRA and CDR2 YSYEKL. The CDR3 has 18 amino acids. Unmatched junction bases numbered 10, after V lost 4 bases and J lost 0 bases. CDR3: CASSPSPGTGLAKNIQYF. The CDR3 coding sequence is TGCGCCAGCAGCCCGTCTCCCGGGACAGGGTTAGCCAAAAACATTCAGTACTTC.

The genes are TRBV18 and TRBJ2-3, with 7 bases that match TRBD1. With 1 base clipped from V and 1 base from J, the junction kept 14 bases outside the gene matches. Germline assignment: CDR1 KGHSH and CDR2 LQKENI. The CDR3 extends over 19 amino acids. The CDR3 loop reads CASSPLPPGQKLGTDTQYF. The CDR3 DNA sequence: TGTGCCAGCTCACCACTGCCCCCGGGACAGAAATTAGGCACAGATACGCAGTATTTT.

V is TRBV6-6 and J is TRBJ1-6; tentative D call: TRBD1 (5 bases). V lost 0 bases, J lost 7 bases, and 13 bases lay in between. Per germline, CDR1 MNHNY and CDR2 SVGAGI (reference sequence). This CDR3 region has 16 residues. CDR3 sequence reads: CASSYSSGQGNSPLHF. The CDR3 DNA sequence: TGTGCCAGCAGTTACTCCTCCGGGCAGGGAAATTCACCCCTCCACTTT.

This clone has just a few counts. V gene TRBV28 combines with J gene TRBJ1-1, with TRBD1 matching 9 bases. The CDR3 has 15 residues. Unmatched junction bases numbered 4, after V lost 1 base and J lost 4 bases. CDR1 is MDHEN, CDR2 SYDVKM, per germline. CDR3 DNA sequence: TGTGCCAGCAGTTTATTACAGGGGGCGGGCACTGAAGCTTTCTTT. Translation gives CASSLLQGAGTEAFF. The whole variable domain, filled in from reference TRBV28 and TRBJ1-1, reads DVKVTQSSRYLVKRTGEKVFLECVQDMDHENMFWYRQDPGLGLRLIYFSYDVKMKEKGDIPEGYSVSREKKERFSLILESASTNQTSMYLCASSLLQGAGTEAFFGQGTRLTVV.

This clone was recorded only once. This chain uses TRBV6-5 with TRBJ1-6, with TRBD1 matching 7 bases. Trimming removed 6 bases from V and 8 bases from J; junction bases left unmatched: 7. The CDR3 loop spans 14 amino acids. The germline gives CDR1 MNHEY, CDR2 SVGAGI. CDR3 in DNA: TGTGCCAGCAGAAACAGGGGTGGCGATTCACCCCTCCACTTT. Its translation is CASRNRGGDSPLHF.

V usage is TRBV2 and J usage is TRBJ2-3; 11 nucleotides align to TRBD2. The germline V gene encodes CDR1 SNHLY and CDR2 FYNNEI. J was trimmed by 1 base and V by 3 bases; bases with no gene match: 3. This CDR3 is built from 16 residues. The CDR3 here is CASSDGTSGRTDTQYF. The CDR3 DNA sequence: TGTGCCAGCAGTGACGGGACTAGCGGACGCACAGATACGCAGTATTTT.

The genes are TRBV14 and TRBJ2-3; tentatively, D is TRBD2 (6 bases). Germline-derived CDR1 and CDR2 are SGHDN and FVKESK. V was trimmed by 4 bases and J by 6 bases, leaving 11 bases between them. This CDR3 is 13 amino acids long. The chain's CDR3 is CASSRDLVDTQYF. The CDR3 DNA is TGTGCCAGCAGCCGGGACTTGGTGGATACGCAGTATTTT.

This clone was observed a single time. The chain recombines TRBV9 with TRBJ2-3; D is uncertain. V lost 5 bases and J lost 7, with 11 bases in between. Germline V CDR1 and CDR2: SGDLS, YYNGEE. The CDR3 length is 12 residues. In DNA, the CDR3 is TGTGCCAGCAGTCCTTCTAGAAATACGCAGTATTTT. Its protein product is CASSPSRNTQYF.

V usage is TRBV6-1 and J usage is TRBJ2-5; D unclear. Per germline, CDR1 MNHNS and CDR2 SASEGT. The CDR3 is 13 amino acids. The ends were cut back, 8 bases at V and 0 bases at J, with 10 bases in the middle. CDR3 in DNA: TGTGCCAGCCGTCTTCCGGACCAAGAGACCCAGTACTTC. Residues: CASRLPDQETQYF.

The chain employs TRBV7-6 and TRBJ1-4, with 9 bases lining up with TRBD1. V lost 5 bases to trimming and J lost 13 bases; unmatched junction nucleotides: 11. Germline lookup yields CDR1 SGHVS and CDR2 FNYEAQ. The CDR3 is 14 residues long. The CDR3: CASSRSTTGGRLFF. The CDR3 bases are TGTGCCAGCAGCCGATCGACGACAGGGGGTCGACTGTTTTTT.

The chain has TRBV18 and TRBJ1-6; 7 bases agree with TRBD1. The CDR3 sequence is 18 residues long. Unmatched junction bases numbered 18, after V lost 4 bases and J lost 9 bases. Germline V gene lookup returns CDR1 KGHSH and CDR2 LQKENI. As DNA, the CDR3 is TGTGCCAGCTCACGGGCGACCGGAAAACAGGGGAAGGGTTCACCCCTCCACTTT. Protein product: CASSRATGKQGKGSPLHF.

This chain links TRBV6-1 with TRBJ2-7; 11 nucleotides align to TRBD2. V lost 6 bases, J lost 2 bases, and 6 bases stayed unmatched. This CDR3 spans 15 amino acids. Germline lookup yields CDR1 MNHNS and CDR2 SASEGT. The chain's CDR3 is CASSALAGVAYEQYF. The DNA of the CDR3 is TGTGCCAGCAGCGCACTAGCGGGGGTCGCCTACGAGCAGTACTTC.

CDR3 in DNA: TGTGCCAGCAGCTCAGCGGGGGGGCGGACCGGGGAGCTGTTTTTT. It encodes CASSSAGGRTGELFF. V is TRBV11-2 and J is TRBJ2-2; the match to TRBD2 covers 10 bases. Germline CDR1 is SGHAT and CDR2 is FQNNGV. Losses at the gene ends were 4 bases for V and 5 bases for J; bases not matched to a gene: 4. This CDR3 spans 15 amino acids.

The chain uses TRBV29-1 and TRBJ2-5; 9 nucleotides line up with TRBD2. This CDR3 contains 12 residues. J lost 5 bases, V lost 7 bases, and 5 bases had no gene match. Germline CDR1 SQVTM, CDR2 ANQGSEA. The CDR3 DNA reads TGCAGCGCGCGGGAGGGGAGGGAGACCCAGTACTTC. Translation: CSAREGRETQYF.

The genes are TRBV10-2 and TRBJ2-2; 12 bases map to TRBD2. V was clipped by 5 bases and J by 4 bases; unmatched bases: 8. Germline V gene data show CDR1 as WSHSY and CDR2 as SAAADI. The CDR3 is 17 amino acids. CDR3 protein: CASSPRTSGKGTGELFF. The CDR3 nucleotides read TGCGCCAGCAGTCCAAGGACTAGCGGGAAGGGCACCGGGGAGCTGTTTTTT.

The chain is built from TRBV6-6 and TRBJ2-1; D uncertain. The length of the CDR3 is 16 residues. V was cut by 2 bases and J by 0 bases, with 11 bases left in between. Looked up from germline, CDR1 is MNHNY and CDR2 is SVGAGI (reference sequence). CDR3 residues: CASSYEEPTSYNEQFF. In DNA form, the CDR3 reads TGTGCCAGCAGTTACGAGGAGCCAACCTCCTACAATGAGCAGTTCTTC.

The rearrangement joins TRBV7-9 to TRBJ1-6; D unclear. CDR3 length: 15 residues. The germline gives CDR1 SEHNR, CDR2 FQNEAQ (reference sequence). The V gene lost 5 bases and the J gene lost 0 bases, with 8 bases spanning the gap. The CDR3 reads CASSPRNSYNSPLHF. In DNA, the CDR3 is TGTGCCAGCAGCCCCAGAAACTCCTATAATTCACCCCTCCACTTT.

The chain carries TRBV11-1 and TRBJ1-3, with a tentative D call TRBD1 (6 bases). The CDR3 is 16 residues long. CDR1 and CDR2 from the germline V gene are SGHAT and FQDESV (reference sequence). V lost 5 bases to trimming and J lost 1 base, with 15 bases between them. Here the CDR3 reads CASSSRQVKSGNTIYF. The CDR3 DNA reads TGTGCCAGCAGCAGCCGACAGGTGAAATCTGGAAACACCATATATTTT.

V gene TRBV18 combines with J gene TRBJ1-2, with 10 bases lining up with TRBD1. The CDR3 spans 14 residues. Germline CDR1 and CDR2: KGHSH and LQKENI. The ends lost 6 bases at V and 5 bases at J; junction bases unmatched: 6. The CDR3 sequence is CASSRQGAGYGYTF. In DNA, the CDR3 is TGTGCCAGCTCGCGACAGGGGGCGGGGTATGGCTACACCTTC. The whole variable domain, remainder taken from reference TRBV18 and TRBJ1-2, is NAGVMQNPRHLVRRRGQEARLRCSPMKGHSHVYWYRQLPEEGLKFMVYLQKENIIDESGMPKERFSAEFPKEGPSILRIQQVVRGDSAAYFCASSRQGAGYGYTFGSGTRLTVV.

This chain joins TRBV5-4 and TRBJ2-3, with TRBD2 as a possible D gene (5 bases). In germline, CDR1 is SGHNT, CDR2 YYREEE (reference sequence). V gave up 1 base and J gave up 3 bases, with 6 bases separating them. This CDR3 spans 13 amino acids. The CDR3 sequence is CASSLPGTDTQYF. The CDR3 nucleotides read TGTGCCAGCAGCTTGCCGGGGACAGATACGCAGTATTTT.

The rearrangement links TRBV7-9 to TRBJ2-2, with 13 bases fitting TRBD2. There are 17 residues in the CDR3. Germline-derived CDR1 and CDR2 are SEHNR and FQNEAQ (reference sequence). Germline trimming cut 4 bases from V and 6 bases from J; bases unmatched to any gene: 8. The CDR3 protein is CASSSERGLAGSGELFF. CDR3 nucleotide sequence: TGTGCCAGCAGCTCTGAGCGGGGACTAGCGGGATCCGGGGAGCTGTTTTTT.

The V and J genes are TRBV5-6 and TRBJ2-6; D not certain. Trimming removed 2 bases from V and 4 bases from J, with 7 bases in between. Germline-derived CDR1 and CDR2 are SGHDT and YYEEEE. This CDR3 spans 14 amino acids. CDR3 residues: CASSFGSGANVLTF. CDR3 bases: TGTGCCAGCAGCTTCGGGTCCGGGGCCAACGTCCTGACTTTC.

The J gene is TRBJ2-5, the V gene TRBV7-3; D might be TRBD1 (6 bases). Trimming took off 4 bases at V and 6 bases at J, with 21 bases between the two ends. CDR3 size: 16 residues. Germline CDR1 is SGHTA and CDR2 is FQGTGA. CDR3 sequence: CASSSLWQGTRKTQYF. As DNA, the CDR3 is TGTGCCAGCAGCTCACTTTGGCAAGGGACACGAAAGACCCAGTACTTC.

This clone showed up just once. The chain is built from TRBV11-3 and TRBJ2-7, with 11 bases fitting TRBD1. The V gene end was trimmed by 6 bases and the J gene end by 2 bases; junction bases not matched to a gene: 15. The CDR3 covers 18 residues. From germline, CDR1 is SGHNT and CDR2 YENEEA. The CDR3 is CASSRGGTGGRGTYEQYF. CDR3 DNA sequence: TGTGCCAGCAGTAGGGGGGGGACAGGGGGTAGGGGGACCTACGAGCAGTACTTC.

The chain uses TRBV29-1 and TRBJ1-1, with D perhaps matching TRBD1 (6 bases). V lost 5 bases to trimming and J lost 6 bases, with 13 bases between them. The V gene's germline CDR1 is SQVTM and CDR2 ANQGSEA. This CDR3 region has 12 residues. CDR3 nucleotides: TGCAGCGTTAGCCAGGGGAGGGCTGAAGCTTTCTTT. This gives the protein CSVSQGRAEAFF.

The chain joins TRBV9 to TRBJ1-1; D ambiguous. Germline-derived CDR1 and CDR2 are SGDLS and YYNGEE. This CDR3 is built from 13 residues. V lost 3 bases, J lost 11 bases, and 17 bases lay in between. The CDR3 spells CASSASVGVEAFF. Written as DNA, the CDR3 is TGTGCCAGCAGCGCTTCGGTCGGGGTGGAGGCTTTCTTT.